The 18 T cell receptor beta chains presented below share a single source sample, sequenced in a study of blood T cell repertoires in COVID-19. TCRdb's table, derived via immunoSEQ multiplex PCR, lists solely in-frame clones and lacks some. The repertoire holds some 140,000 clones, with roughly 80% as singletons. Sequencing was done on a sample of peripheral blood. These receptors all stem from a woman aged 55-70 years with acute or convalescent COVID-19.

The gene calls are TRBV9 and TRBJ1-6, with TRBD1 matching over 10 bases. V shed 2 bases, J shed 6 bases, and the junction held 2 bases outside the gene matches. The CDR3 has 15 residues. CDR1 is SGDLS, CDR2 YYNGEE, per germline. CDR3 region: CASSVRTGGNSPLHF. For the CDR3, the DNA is TGTGCCAGCAGCGTTCGGACAGGGGGTAATTCACCCCTCCACTTT. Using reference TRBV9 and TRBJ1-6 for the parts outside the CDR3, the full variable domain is DSGVTQTPKHLITATGQRVTLRCSPRSGDLSVYWYQQSLDQGLQFLIQYYNGEERAKGNILERFSAQQFPDLHSELNLSSLELGDSALYFCASSVRTGGNSPLHFGNGTRLTVT.

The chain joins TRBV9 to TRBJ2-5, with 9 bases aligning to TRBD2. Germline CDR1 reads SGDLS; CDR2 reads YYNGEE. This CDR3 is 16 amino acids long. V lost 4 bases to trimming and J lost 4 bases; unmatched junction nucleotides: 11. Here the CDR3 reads CASSSPGSGGRETQYF. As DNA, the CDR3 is TGTGCCAGCAGCTCACCGGGTAGCGGGGGTCGAGAGACCCAGTACTTC.

CDR3 in amino acids: CASSDSTSGGARSYNEQFF. The CDR3, as DNA: TGTGCCAGCAGTGACTCGACTAGCGGGGGGGCCCGCTCCTACAATGAGCAGTTCTTC. V and J are TRBV6-4 and TRBJ2-1; TRBD2 aligns across 14 bases. This CDR3 has 19 residues. With V trimmed by 0 bases and J by 0 bases, 4 bases remained unmatched. Germline CDR1 MRHNA, CDR2 SNTAGT.

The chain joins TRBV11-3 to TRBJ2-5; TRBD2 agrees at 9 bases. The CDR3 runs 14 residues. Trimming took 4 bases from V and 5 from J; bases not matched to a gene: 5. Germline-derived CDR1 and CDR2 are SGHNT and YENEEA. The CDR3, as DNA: TGTGCCAGCAGCTCGGGACTAGCTGACGAGACCCAGTACTTC. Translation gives CASSSGLADETQYF.

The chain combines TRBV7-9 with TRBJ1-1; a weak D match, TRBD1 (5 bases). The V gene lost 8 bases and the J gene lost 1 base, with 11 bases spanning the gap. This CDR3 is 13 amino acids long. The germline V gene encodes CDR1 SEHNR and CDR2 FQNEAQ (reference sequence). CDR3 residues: CASFRGGNTEAFF. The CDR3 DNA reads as TGTGCCAGCTTCCGGGGGGGGAACACTGAAGCTTTCTTT.

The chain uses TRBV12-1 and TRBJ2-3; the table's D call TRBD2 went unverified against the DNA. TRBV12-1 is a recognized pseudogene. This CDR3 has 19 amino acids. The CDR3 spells CASSYRIAGGKPSTDTQYF. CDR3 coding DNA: TGTGCCAGCAGCTATAGAATAGCGGGGGGGAAACCTAGCACAGATACGCAGTATTTT.

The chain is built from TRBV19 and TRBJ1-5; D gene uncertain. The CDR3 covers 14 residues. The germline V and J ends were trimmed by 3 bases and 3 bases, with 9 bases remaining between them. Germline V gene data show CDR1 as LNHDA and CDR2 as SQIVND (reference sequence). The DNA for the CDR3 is TGTGCCAGTAGTATTTCTGTGTCCAATCAGCCCCAGCATTTT. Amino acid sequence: CASSISVSNQPQHF. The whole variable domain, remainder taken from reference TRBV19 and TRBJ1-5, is DGGITQSPKYLFRKEGQNVTLSCEQNLNHDAMYWYRQDPGQGLRLIYYSQIVNDFQKGDIAEGYSVSREKKESFPLTVTSAQKNPTAFYLCASSISVSNQPQHFGDGTRLSIL.

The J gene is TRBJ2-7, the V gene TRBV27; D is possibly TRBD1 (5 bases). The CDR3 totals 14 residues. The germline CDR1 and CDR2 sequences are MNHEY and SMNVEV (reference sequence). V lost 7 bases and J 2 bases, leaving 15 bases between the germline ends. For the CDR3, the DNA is TGTGCCAGCACAACGCATCCCAGGGCCTACGAGCAGTACTTC. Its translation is CASTTHPRAYEQYF.

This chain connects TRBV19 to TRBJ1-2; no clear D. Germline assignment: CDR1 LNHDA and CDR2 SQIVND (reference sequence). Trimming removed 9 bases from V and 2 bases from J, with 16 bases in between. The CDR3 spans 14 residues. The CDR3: CASKHRGLNYGYTF. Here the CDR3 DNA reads TGTGCCAGCAAACACCGGGGTCTAAACTATGGCTACACCTTC.

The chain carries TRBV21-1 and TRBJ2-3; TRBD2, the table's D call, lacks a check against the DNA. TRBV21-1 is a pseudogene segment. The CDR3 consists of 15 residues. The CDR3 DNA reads TGTGCCAGCAGCTTCAGCGGGGGGGCCACAGATACGCAGTATTTT. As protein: CASSFSGGATDTQYF.

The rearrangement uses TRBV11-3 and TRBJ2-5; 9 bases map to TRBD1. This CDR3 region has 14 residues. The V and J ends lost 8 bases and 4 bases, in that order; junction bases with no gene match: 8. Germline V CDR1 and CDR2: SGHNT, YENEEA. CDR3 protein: CASSLTGGSETQYF. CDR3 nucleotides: TGTGCCAGCTCCCTGACAGGGGGATCAGAGACCCAGTACTTC.

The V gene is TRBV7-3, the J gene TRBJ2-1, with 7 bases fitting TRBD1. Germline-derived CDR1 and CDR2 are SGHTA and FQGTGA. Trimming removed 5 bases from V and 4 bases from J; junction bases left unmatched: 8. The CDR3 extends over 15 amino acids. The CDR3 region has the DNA TGTGCCAGCAGCCCACAGGGGCCTCCGTACAATGAGCAGTTCTTC. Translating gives CASSPQGPPYNEQFF. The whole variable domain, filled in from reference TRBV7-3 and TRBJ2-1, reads GAGVSQTPSNKVTEKGKYVELRCDPISGHTALYWYRQSLGQGPEFLIYFQGTGAADDSGLPNDRFFAVRPEGSVSTLKIQRTERGDSAVYLCASSPQGPPYNEQFFGPGTRLTVL.

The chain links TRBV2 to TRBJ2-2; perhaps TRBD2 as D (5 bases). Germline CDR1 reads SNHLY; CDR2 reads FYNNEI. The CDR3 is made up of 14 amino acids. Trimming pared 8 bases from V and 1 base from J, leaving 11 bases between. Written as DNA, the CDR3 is TGTGCCAGCGACTACACTCGGAACACCGGGGAGCTGTTTTTT. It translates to CASDYTRNTGELFF.

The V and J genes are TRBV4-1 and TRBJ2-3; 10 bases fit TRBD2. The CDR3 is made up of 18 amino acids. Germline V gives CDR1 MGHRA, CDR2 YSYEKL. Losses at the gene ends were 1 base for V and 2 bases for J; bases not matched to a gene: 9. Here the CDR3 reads CASSQANLAGAYTDTQYF. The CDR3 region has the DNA TGCGCCAGCAGCCAAGCCAATCTAGCGGGGGCTTACACAGATACGCAGTATTTT.

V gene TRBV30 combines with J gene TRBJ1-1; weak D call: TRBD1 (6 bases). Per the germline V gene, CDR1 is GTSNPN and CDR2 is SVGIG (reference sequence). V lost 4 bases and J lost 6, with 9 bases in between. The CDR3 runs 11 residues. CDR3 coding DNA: TGTGCCTGGAAACAGGGAGCTGAAGCTTTCTTT. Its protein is CAWKQGAEAFF.

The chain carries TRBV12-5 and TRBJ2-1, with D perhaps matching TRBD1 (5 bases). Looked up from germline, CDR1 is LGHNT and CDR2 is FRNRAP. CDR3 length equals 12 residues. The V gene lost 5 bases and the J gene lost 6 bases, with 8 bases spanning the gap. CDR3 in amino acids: CASGPQGNEQFF. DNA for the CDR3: TGTGCTAGTGGTCCTCAGGGCAATGAGCAGTTCTTC.

Here the CDR3 DNA reads TGTGCCAGCAGGACCGGGGGAGCGGAGCAGTACGTC. Amino acid sequence: CASRTGGAEQYV. This rearrangement joins TRBV6-6 to TRBJ2-7; maybe TRBD2 (6 bases). Germline loops: CDR1 MNHNY, CDR2 SVGAGI (reference sequence). Trimming shortened V by 6 bases and J by 7 bases, and 13 bases separated the two germline ends. The CDR3 spans 12 residues.

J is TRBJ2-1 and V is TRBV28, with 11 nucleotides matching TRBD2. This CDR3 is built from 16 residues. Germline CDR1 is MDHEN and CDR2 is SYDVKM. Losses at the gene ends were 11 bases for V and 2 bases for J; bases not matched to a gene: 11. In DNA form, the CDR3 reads TGTGCCGCCCGAGGAGTAGCGGGGGGGCCCTACAATGAGCAGTTCTTC. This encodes CAARGVAGGPYNEQFF.